This T cell receptor (beta chain) was obtained from a study of regulatory T cells in long-lasting Graves disease. Study-level findings and limits: Lower TCR diversity was seen in persistent Graves' patients than in newly diagnosed ones. With persistent disease, TRBV28, TRBJ1-2 and TRBJ2-5 were the favored segments. A limited number of samples was an acknowledged limitation. Investigators studied peripheral blood only, not thyroid tissue.

The CDR3 extends over 16 amino acids. Germline loops: CDR1 MDHEN, CDR2 SYDVKM. Trimming took 7 bases from V and 4 from J; bases not matched to a gene: 15. Assembly of TCR beta libraries relied on iRepertoire HTBI primers together with Arm-PCR of CDR3 regions. In TCRdb, the multiplex PCR reads were re-called with MiXCR into one record per CDR3 protein. The sample yields about 660,000 distinct CDR3 sequences, 25% to 35% seen once. Time point denoted: persistent/refractory GD, antithyroid drugs over 5 years with positive TRAb. Generation of the TCR library employed RNA extracted from PBMCs. This clonotype showed up many times. Its matching antigen is unknown.

The rearrangement joins TRBV28 to TRBJ2-5; 7 positions match TRBD1. The TCR was taken from a female donor with Graves disease. Source: peripheral blood mononuclear cells (PBMCs), taken when the disease was refractory, from a patient treated with antithyroid drugs. The CDR3 is CASNQRNRGRGETQYF. CDR3 nucleotide sequence: TGTGCCAGCAACCAACGGAACAGGGGAAGGGGAGAGACCCAGTACTTC.